This TCR beta chain was profiled in a study of T cells in Graves' hyperthyroidism and ophthalmopathy. The CDR3 is 14 amino acids. Deletions cut 6 bases from V and 0 bases from J, with 9 bases between. Extraction of PBMCs used around 9.6 ml of fresh peripheral blood. RNA transcripts provided the source from which TCR beta CDR3 regions were amplified. HTBI primers were used for first-round RT-PCR of the TCR CDR3. TCRdb ran MiXCR on the multiplex PCR reads and lists one entry per CDR3 protein. Counted here are about 640,000 distinct CDR3 sequences, roughly 15% occurring once; the ten biggest clones make up around 13%.

The chain carries TRBV12-3 or TRBV12-4 and TRBJ1-3, with unresolved D. The sequenced sample was blood. The sequence was obtained from a woman between 45 and 65 years old with Graves' ophthalmopathy. CDR3 DNA: TGTGCCAGCAGGGCAGGTTACTCTGGAAACACCATATATTTT. It specifies CASRAGYSGNTIYF.